This note documents a single T cell receptor (beta chain) sequence. The sample originates from a study of T cells in Graves' hyperthyroidism and ophthalmopathy. The CDR3 spans 11 residues. The V end lost 10 bases, the J end lost 5 bases, and 11 bases lay between the germline ends. The germline gives CDR1 LGHNT, CDR2 FRNRAP. TCR beta CDR3 regions were amplified from RNA. RT-PCR in the first round (using the HTBI primer set) targeted the TCR CDR3. TCRdb fed the multiplex PCR reads into MiXCR, producing one record per CDR3 protein. The sample comprises about 350,000 distinct CDR3 sequences, over 15% of which are singletons, and around 16% rests with the top ten.

The sample taken for sequencing was blood. The rearrangement links TRBV12-5 to TRBJ2-5; D perhaps matches TRBD1 (6 bases). This TCR came from a middle-aged woman with Graves' ophthalmopathy. The DNA of the CDR3 is TGTGCTAAGCAGGGGTTGGAGACCCAGTACTTC. Protein product: CAKQGLETQYF.